These 19 T cell receptor beta chains originate from one sample sequenced in a study of early T cells in non-severe SARS-CoV-2 infection. TCRdb processed the 5' RACE reads anew with MiXCR; each CDR3 protein has one entry. The data show tens of thousands of distinct CDR3 sequences, approximately 6.1% seen once. Material: whole blood, obtained at baseline. Source of these receptors: an adult who was a healthcare worker with PCR-confirmed SARS-CoV-2 infection or an uninfected control (not recorded which).

In its sample, this clonotype was seen many times. The chain is built from TRBV18 and TRBJ2-7, with a weak D call TRBD1 (6 bases). The CDR3 extends over 17 amino acids. The germline V gene has CDR1 KGHSH and CDR2 LQKENI. V lost 3 bases to trimming and J lost 0 bases, with 18 bases between them. The CDR3, as DNA: TGTGCCAGCTCACCGAGCGTCGGACAGCCGAGCTCCTACGAGCAGTACTTC. Translating it yields CASSPSVGQPSSYEQYF.

This clonotype appeared many times. The V gene is TRBV7-2, the J gene TRBJ2-1; 11 bases are a match to TRBD2. The J segment lost 6 bases and the V segment lost 2 bases, leaving 3 bases of the junction unmatched. Germline CDR1 reads SGHTA; CDR2 reads FQGNSA. The CDR3 runs to 15 residues. This CDR3 reads CASSLIAGGSNEQFF. The CDR3 nucleotides read TGTGCCAGCAGCTTAATAGCGGGAGGGTCCAATGAGCAGTTCTTC.

This clonotype occurred a few times. The chain employs TRBV11-2 and TRBJ2-1; 7 bases line up with TRBD2. V was clipped by 5 bases and J by 3 bases; unmatched bases: 7. The CDR3 consists of 15 residues. Germline V gives CDR1 SGHAT, CDR2 FQNNGV. The CDR3 here is CASSPASGFYNEQFF. The DNA for the CDR3 is TGTGCCAGCAGCCCGGCTAGCGGTTTCTACAATGAGCAGTTCTTC.

The table lists this clonotype with many counts. The chain carries TRBV20-1 and TRBJ2-1, with unresolved D. Trimming shortened V by 0 bases and J by 3 bases, and 9 bases separated the two germline ends. CDR3 length: 14 amino acids. Germline CDR1 is DFQATT and CDR2 is SNEGSKA (reference sequence). The CDR3 DNA reads as TGCAGTGCTAGAGAGAAGTACGTCTACAATGAGCAGTTCTTC. Protein sequence: CSAREKYVYNEQFF.

This clonotype was counted many times. The chain links TRBV2 to TRBJ1-4; D gene uncertain. The CDR3 is made up of 13 amino acids. V lost 3 bases to trimming and J lost 8 bases, with 10 bases between them. Germline lookup yields CDR1 SNHLY and CDR2 FYNNEI. The CDR3 bases are TGTGCCAGCAGTGAGTGGGGTGACGAAAAACTGTTTTTT. Encoded protein: CASSEWGDEKLFF.

This sequence joins TRBV7-6 and TRBJ2-4; possible D gene TRBD1, 6 bases. This CDR3 is 13 amino acids long. V lost 4 bases and J lost 6, with 10 bases in between. CDR1 is SGHVS, CDR2 FNYEAQ, per germline. This CDR3 is CASSWTATNIQYF. CDR3 in DNA: TGTGCCAGCAGCTGGACAGCGACAAACATTCAGTACTTC. Looking up the rest from reference TRBV7-6 and TRBJ2-4 gives the full variable domain: GAGVSQSPRYKVTKRGQDVALRCDPISGHVSLYWYRQALGQGPEFLTYFNYEAQQDKSGLPNDRFSAERPEGSISTLTIQRTEQRDSAMYRCASSWTATNIQYFGAGTRLSVL.

The chain uses TRBV20-1 and TRBJ2-5, with D possibly being TRBD2 (5 bases). This CDR3 is built from 10 residues. V lost 6 bases and J lost 5, with 7 bases in between. Per the germline V gene, CDR1 is DFQATT and CDR2 is SNEGSKA (reference sequence). The CDR3 DNA reads TGCAGTGCCGGGGTGGAGACCCAGTACTTC. As protein: CSAGVETQYF.

This clonotype was found many times. The rearrangement joins TRBV5-5 to TRBJ2-7; 10 bases match TRBD1. This CDR3 region has 14 residues. CDR1 is SGHKS, CDR2 YYEKEE, per germline (reference sequence). V lost 4 bases and J lost 2; bases outside the gene matches: 3. CDR3 in amino acids: CASSRDRGPYEQYF. The CDR3, as DNA: TGTGCCAGCAGCCGGGACAGGGGACCCTACGAGCAGTACTTC.

This clonotype appeared a few times. The chain combines TRBV27 with TRBJ2-7, with D perhaps matching TRBD2 (6 bases). The CDR3 totals 13 residues. From germline, CDR1 is MNHEY and CDR2 SMNVEV (reference sequence). V lost 6 bases and J lost 3, with 12 bases in between. CDR3 protein: CASSLTRYYEQYF. The CDR3 bases are TGTGCCAGCAGCCTGACTAGATACTACGAGCAGTACTTC.

This clonotype was seen ten or more times. This chain connects TRBV11-3 to TRBJ2-1, with D tentatively TRBD2 (5 bases). CDR1 is SGHNT and CDR2 is YENEEA in the germline V gene. Trimming took off 8 bases at V and 4 bases at J, with 9 bases between the two ends. This CDR3 region has 12 residues. CDR3 DNA sequence: TGTGCCAGCGGGAGAGGGTACAATGAGCAGTTCTTC. Its translation: CASGRGYNEQFF.

This clonotype was detected a few times. The chain carries TRBV15 and TRBJ2-7; 11 positions match TRBD2. Germline CDR1 reads LNHNV; CDR2 reads YYDKDF (reference sequence). The CDR3 sequence is 18 residues long. J was trimmed by 2 bases and V by 3 bases; bases with no gene match: 12. The CDR3 is CATSSSGASGGPPYEQYF. The CDR3 DNA sequence: TGTGCCACCAGCAGCAGTGGTGCTAGCGGGGGGCCGCCCTACGAGCAGTACTTC.

The sample holds many counts of this clonotype. The rearrangement joins TRBV20-1 to TRBJ2-5; D gene unclear. Trimming removed 3 bases from V and 1 base from J, with 9 bases in between. From germline, CDR1 is DFQATT and CDR2 SNEGSKA (reference sequence). The CDR3 loop spans 13 amino acids. The CDR3 region has the DNA TGCAGTGCTAGGTTTGGGGTCCAAGAGACCCAGTACTTC. This encodes CSARFGVQETQYF.

This clonotype was found many times. J is TRBJ2-7 and V is TRBV3-1; D not resolved. The CDR3 loop spans 12 amino acids. V was clipped by 1 base and J by 7 bases, with 8 bases between them. Germline V gene lookup returns CDR1 LGHDT and CDR2 YNNKEL (reference sequence). CDR3 sequence (DNA): TGTGCCAGCAGCCAAGGGCCGATAGAGCAGTACTTC. Protein: CASSQGPIEQYF.

In this sample, this clonotype turned up many times. This chain uses TRBV28 with TRBJ2-7; possibly TRBD1 for D (6 bases). Trimming cost V 3 bases and J 7 bases, with 16 bases left between them. CDR1 and CDR2 from the germline V gene are MDHEN and SYDVKM. CDR3 length: 14 residues. The CDR3 protein is CASSFYPGEREQYF. CDR3 DNA: TGTGCCAGCAGTTTCTACCCAGGGGAGCGGGAGCAGTACTTC.

This clonotype was detected many times. The rearrangement uses TRBV7-6 and TRBJ2-7; D not resolved. Between the trimmed V and J ends, which lost 1 base and 2 bases, there was a span of 12 bases. The CDR3 length is 15 residues. Germline CDR1 SGHVS, CDR2 FNYEAQ. The CDR3 bases are TGTGCCAGCAGCTTAGAGATTGACGTCACCTACGAGCAGTACTTC. It is translated as CASSLEIDVTYEQYF.

This clonotype was counted many times. The chain has TRBV29-1 and TRBJ2-3, with unresolved D. CDR1 is SQVTM and CDR2 is ANQGSEA in the germline V gene. Trimming removed 5 bases from V and 0 bases from J, with 9 bases in between. CDR3 length equals 13 residues. The CDR3 here is CSVKAPSTDTQYF. The CDR3, as DNA: TGCAGCGTTAAGGCGCCTAGCACAGATACGCAGTATTTT.

This clonotype occurred a few times. J is TRBJ1-2 and V is TRBV4-2, with unresolved D. Trimming removed 3 bases at V and 8 bases at J, with 16 bases between. CDR3 length: 14 residues. From germline, CDR1 is LGHNA and CDR2 YNFKEQ. The CDR3, as DNA: TGTGCCAGCAGCCAGTTTTCGGACGGCCAGGGCTACACCTTC. Protein sequence: CASSQFSDGQGYTF.

The J gene is TRBJ2-7, the V gene TRBV27, with TRBD1 identical over 8 bases. Germline values: CDR1 MNHEY, CDR2 SMNVEV (reference sequence). The CDR3 runs 13 residues. J lost 4 bases, V lost 7 bases, and 6 bases had no gene match. The CDR3 sequence: CASNGQGRYEQYF. As DNA, the CDR3 is TGTGCCAGCAATGGACAGGGTCGGTACGAGCAGTACTTC.

The chain joins TRBV20-1 to TRBJ1-1, with D possibly TRBD1 on 5 matching bases. Trimming cost V 3 bases and J 1 base, with 15 bases left between them. Germline V gene data show CDR1 as DFQATT and CDR2 as SNEGSKA (reference sequence). The CDR3 runs to 15 residues. The CDR3 nucleotides are TGCAGTGCTAGTGGTCCGGGGGGGACGAACACTGAAGCTTTCTTT. Amino acids: CSASGPGGTNTEAFF.